This TCR beta chain was captured in a study of Ad26.COV2.S vaccination and SARS-CoV-2 variants listed by TCRdb under 2021. For the wider study: Donors in the vaccine arm were drawn from COV1001, a phase I-IIa trial of Ad26.COV2.S in healthy adults that was multicentre, randomized, double-blind and placebo-controlled. The specificity and breadth of SARS-CoV-2-reactive T cell receptors after Ad26.COV2.S vaccination were assessed by TCRbeta repertoire sequencing. Ad26.COV2.S was given intramuscularly at 5x10^10 or 1x10^11 viral particles, as a single shot or as two shots 56 days apart. Investigators did not know the trial group allocation while performing experiments and assessing outcomes. The TCR-sequenced set comprised approximately 32 samples: about 19 Ad26.COV2.S vaccine recipients, 5 placebo recipients and 8 SARS-CoV-2 convalescent individuals. Participants in the trial were split at random into five groups of five each, receiving low-dose or high-dose Ad26.COV2.S once or twice, or else placebo on both occasions.

Results and caveats for the whole study, not just this receptor: Comparing responses between vaccine doses or regimens was not something the study was powered to do. Higher spike-specific TCR breadth was observed in Ad26.COV2.S recipients than in placebo recipients (P = 0.0014). The authors noted that total T cell responses may have been underestimated by the TCR breadth and depth analyses. Comparable non-spike TCR breadth was observed between vaccine and placebo recipients, consistent with only spike being contained in the vaccine. Substantial breadth of spike-specific CD8+ and CD4+ T cell responses was reported after vaccination.

Worth noting for this clone: No antigen is known for it. Base quality data are lacking; no much larger clone is found one base away.

The CDR3 runs 15 amino acids, cysteine and phenylalanine included. This entry keeps only the CDR3 DNA: 45 bases, framed from base 1. The germline V gene gives CDR1 as SGHDN and CDR2 as FVKESK. The V end gives up 2 bases and the J end 1 base, leaving 3 bases in the junction not matched to a gene. TCRbeta CDR3 regions were sequenced with the immunoSEQ Assay. After extraction, genomic DNA underwent amplification by bias-controlled multiplex PCR, followed by high-throughput sequencing. Under the source paper's analysis protocol: Collapsing and filtering of sequences were performed to quantify the absolute abundance of each unique TCRbeta CDR3 region. T cell fraction was estimated by normalizing TCRbeta template counts to usable DNA, which was measured by amplifying reference genes present in all nucleated cells. Repertoire TCRs were annotated as SARS-CoV-2-specific by exact matching of V gene, CDR3 amino acid sequence and J gene to a known reactive TCR set. The reference SARS-CoV-2 TCR set came from MIRA and was filtered for enrichment in COVID-19-positive ImmuneCODE repertoires, removing public or cross-reactive TCRs. Based on the MIRA antigens, annotated TCRs were further analysed at the level of specific ORF or position within ORF. Breadth was defined as annotated unique rearrangements over total unique productive rearrangements; depth was the summed frequency of those rearrangements. TCR breadth was compared between groups using two-sided Wilcoxon rank-sum tests. In its TCRdb copy, this immuneACCESS table keeps in-frame sequences only and misses some clones. Where compared with another copy, unresolved V genes explain less than half of these, and the others have no known cause. D and trimming were read from the DNA, whereas the V and J calls and clone size are those reported in that table. The table for this sample lists about 480,000 clones; 87% of them were counted only once. The ten largest clones capture over 10% of the sample.

The sample's treatment or condition, from its label and the paper: around 19 received Ad26.COV2.S at low or high dose, single or two shots; roughly five received placebo; per-sample allocation not given. For vaccine and placebo recipients, the sequenced repertoires came from samples collected on day 63 after the first injection. Between 29 July and 7 August 2020, Cohort 1b enrolled about 27 adults aged 18-55 years at one site in Boston, USA. Ad26.COV2.S was a replication-incompetent adenovirus type 26 vector that expressed a prefusion-stabilized SARS-CoV-2 spike protein derived from the original Wuhan strain.

This sequence was found in a person between 18 and 60 years old who received the Ad26.COV2.S COVID-19 vaccine or a placebo. The sequenced sample was peripheral blood, obtained in a trial of Ad26.COV2.S vaccine versus placebo. This chain is built from TRBV14 and TRBJ1-1; TRBD1 aligns with 8 central bases. The DNA sequence is TGTGCCAGCAGCCAACGGACAGGGTGGAACACTGAAGCTTTCTTT. This yields the protein CASSQRTGWNTEAFF.